This TCR beta chain was documented in a study of cytomegalovirus exposure and HLA in healthy donors. Study details: Unique TCRs from HLA-typed donors, roughly 89 million of them, were held in an early data release. There were 350 to 400 genotyped donors. Of these, 81% fell in the genetic ancestry cluster associated with self-reported Caucasian donors.

The V gene's germline CDR1 is LNHDA and CDR2 SQIVND (reference sequence). CDR3 length equals 16 residues. V lost 3 bases, J lost 6 bases, and 9 bases stayed unmatched. Primers for the PCR totalled 60 Vbeta and 13 Jbeta. TCRdb's copy holds only in-frame clones and misses some; the assay was immunoSEQ multiplex PCR. The sample holds some 140,000 clones, roughly 80% seen once. The chain combines TRBV19 with TRBJ1-5; 9 bases fit TRBD1. This TCR was sampled from a man aged 25 to 40 in good health and CMV-seropositive. The specimen was PBMCs. CDR3 amino acids: CASSIHGTGTPQPQHF. The CDR3 nucleotides are TGTGCCAGTAGTATCCACGGGACAGGGACTCCTCAGCCCCAGCATTTT.